This section outlines one T cell receptor (beta chain) sequence together with its context. The CDR3 has 15 residues. The ends were cut back, 0 bases at V and 2 bases at J, with 11 bases in the middle. CDR1 is SGHTS and CDR2 is YDEGEE in the germline V gene. Original processing methods: Amplification of reference gene primers was used by the study to estimate nucleated cell counts. TCRdb's copy holds only in-frame clones and misses some; the assay was immunoSEQ multiplex PCR. V and J calls and clone size follow that table, whereas D and trimming were derived from the DNA. The sample comprises roughly 260,000 clones, 86% of which are singletons, and roughly 9.8% rests with the top ten. The record originates from a study of blood T cell repertoires in COVID-19. Across the study: Material from acute and convalescent COVID-19 was sourced from the United States, Italy and Spain. The analysed material was cDNA or gDNA that came from T cells, B-cell-depleted T cells, or PBMCs.

This sequence originates from a man in his forties who had recovered from COVID-19. The sequencing input was peripheral blood. The chain uses TRBV5-8 and TRBJ1-2; D unclear. The CDR3 sequence is CASSLAERPNYGYTF. In DNA form, the CDR3 reads TGTGCCAGCAGCTTGGCCGAGAGGCCGAACTATGGCTACACCTTC.